This T cell receptor beta chain was found in a study of blood T cell repertoires in COVID-19. In the study overall: From the United States, Italy and Spain came samples of acute and convalescent COVID-19. The cDNA or gDNA used as material had been derived from T cells, B-cell-depleted T cells, or PBMCs.

This clone was seen a single time. The CDR3 sequence is 14 residues long. V was cut by 6 bases and J by 4 bases, with 15 bases left in between. CDR1 and CDR2 from the germline V gene are PRHDT and FYEKMQ (reference sequence). Under the authors' procedure: The assay estimated nucleated cells by amplifying reference gene primers. Produced via immunoSEQ multiplex PCR; TCRdb's table is partial and in-frame only. That table furnishes V, J and clone size, whereas the DNA furnished D and trimming. The table includes hundreds of thousands of clones, 88% detected once. The source material was peripheral blood. This sequence was found in a human donor in a cohort sampled during active COVID-19. The chain has TRBV13 and TRBJ2-5; TRBD1 is a possible D gene (5 bases). CDR3 protein: CASRLAGLGETQYF. CDR3 in DNA: TGTGCCAGCAGGTTGGCAGGGTTGGGAGAGACCCAGTACTTC.